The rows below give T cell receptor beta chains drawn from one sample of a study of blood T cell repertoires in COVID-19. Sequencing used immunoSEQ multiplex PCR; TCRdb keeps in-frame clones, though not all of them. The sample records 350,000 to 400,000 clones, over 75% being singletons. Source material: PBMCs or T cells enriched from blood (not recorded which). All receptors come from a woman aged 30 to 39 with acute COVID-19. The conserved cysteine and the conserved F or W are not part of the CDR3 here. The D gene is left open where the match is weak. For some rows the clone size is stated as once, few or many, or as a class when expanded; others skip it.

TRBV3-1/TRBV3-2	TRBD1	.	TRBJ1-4	ASSPRNPGGQGRGKLF
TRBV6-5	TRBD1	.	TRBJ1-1	ASSLGQEGAAF
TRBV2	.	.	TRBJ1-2	ASKKSTGSGYT
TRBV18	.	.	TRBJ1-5	ASSTQGNNQPQH
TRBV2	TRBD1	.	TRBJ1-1	ASTGQMNTEAF
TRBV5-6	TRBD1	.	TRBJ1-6	ASSWDRAGNSPLH
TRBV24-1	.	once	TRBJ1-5	ATSPTGQNQPQH
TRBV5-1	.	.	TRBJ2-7	ASSLPSYEQY
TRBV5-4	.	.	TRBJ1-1	ASSFDMNTEAF
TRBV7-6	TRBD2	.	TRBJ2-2	ASSLAPGTSGGANTGELF
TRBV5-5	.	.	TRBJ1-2	ASSLFVRESYGYT
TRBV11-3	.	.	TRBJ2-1	ASSPQGGGLF
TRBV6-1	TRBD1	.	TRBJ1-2	ASSEDLGQGLTGDGYT
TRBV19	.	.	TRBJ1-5	ASKQRSNQPQH
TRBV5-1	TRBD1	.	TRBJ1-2	ASSQGDSVYGYT
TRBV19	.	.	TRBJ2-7	ASSFGTNSYEQY
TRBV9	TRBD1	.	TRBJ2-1	ASSENRGQDEQF
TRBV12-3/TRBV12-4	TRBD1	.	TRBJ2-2	ASRKQGAGELF
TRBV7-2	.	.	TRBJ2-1	ASSLSLSSYNEQF
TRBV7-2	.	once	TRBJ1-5	ASSPQGYSNQPQH
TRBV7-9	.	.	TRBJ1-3	ASSLVTLGNQAGGNIIY
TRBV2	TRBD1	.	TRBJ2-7	ASNLQGSEQY
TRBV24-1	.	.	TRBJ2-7	ATSATGGTYEQY
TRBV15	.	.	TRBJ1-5	ATTGARDQPQH
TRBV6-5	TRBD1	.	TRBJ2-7	ASSSGQGGWYEQY
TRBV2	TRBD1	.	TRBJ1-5	ASAQGNQPQH
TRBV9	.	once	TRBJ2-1	ASSGRGSSYNEQF
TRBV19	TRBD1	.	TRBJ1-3	ASSMGQLGNTIY
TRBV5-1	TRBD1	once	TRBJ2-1	ASSRKTGSSYNEQF
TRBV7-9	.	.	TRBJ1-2	ASSSNYRYGYT
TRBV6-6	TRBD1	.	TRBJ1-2	ASRGTGNYGYT
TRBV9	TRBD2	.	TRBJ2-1	ASSAITSGGFKNNEQF
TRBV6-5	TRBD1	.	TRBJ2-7	ASRIDRDGYEQY
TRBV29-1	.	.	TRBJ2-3	SFRTATDTQY
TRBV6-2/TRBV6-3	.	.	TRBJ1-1	ASSYSPVYNTEAF
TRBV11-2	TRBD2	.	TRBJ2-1	ASSLDLPSGGAGEQF
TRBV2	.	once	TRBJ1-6	ASFGWNSPLH
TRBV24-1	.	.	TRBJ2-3	ATSDARGAGFTDTQY
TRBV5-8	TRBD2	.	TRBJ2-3	ASSNGEGTDTQY
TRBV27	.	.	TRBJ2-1	ASSLSRYGEQF
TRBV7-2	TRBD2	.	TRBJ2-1	ASSLGGTHGDNEQF
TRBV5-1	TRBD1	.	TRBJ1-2	ASSLGQGWSYGYT
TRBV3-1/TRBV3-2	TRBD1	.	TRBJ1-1	ASSQDWQTGGQNTEAF